This note documents a single TCR beta chain sequence. Its target is unknown. Germline V gives CDR1 MNHEY, CDR2 SVGAGI. This CDR3 comprises 11 residues. Trimming removed 6 bases from V and 12 bases from J, with 15 bases in between. This sample's treatment: 19 received Ad26.COV2.S at low or high dose, single or two shots; 5 received placebo; per-sample allocation not given. Sampling was performed 63 days after the first vaccine or placebo injection. Donation was by an adult aged 18-55 years who was in Boston. This sample was taken from a study of Ad26.COV2.S vaccination and SARS-CoV-2 variants. Study-wide results and caveats: Placebo recipients showed lower spike-specific TCR breadth than vaccinees.

TCRdb's table, derived via immunoSEQ multiplex PCR, lists solely in-frame clones and lacks some. The profile covers roughly 680,000 clones, with 80% to 90% appearing a single time and nearly 1.5% taken by the ten largest. The source of this sequence is a person between 18 and 60 years old who received the Ad26.COV2.S COVID-19 vaccine or a placebo. This specimen consisted of peripheral blood, obtained in a trial of Ad26.COV2.S vaccine versus placebo. The chain couples TRBV6-5 to TRBJ2-7; D unresolved. The CDR3 region is CASRADGSRYF. CDR3 coding DNA: TGTGCCAGCAGGGCGGACGGTTCTCGGTACTTC.